Listed here are 10 T cell receptor beta chains from one sample, sequenced in a study of Ad26.COV2.S vaccination and SARS-CoV-2 variants. Regarding treatment: about 20 received Ad26.COV2.S at low or high dose, single or two shots; about 5 received placebo; per-sample allocation not given. Sample collection was performed on day 63 after the first vaccine or placebo injection. The repertoire was sequenced with immunoSEQ multiplex PCR; TCRdb's copy has only in-frame clones and lacks some. The table shows hundreds of thousands of clones, with 75% to 95% occurring only once. Sequenced here: peripheral blood, sampled in a trial of Ad26.COV2.S vaccine versus placebo. The receptor set was obtained from a person between 18 and 60 years old who received the Ad26.COV2.S COVID-19 vaccine or a placebo.

This clone was observed a single time. The J gene is TRBJ1-4, the V gene TRBV4-3; D not certain. Germline V CDR1 and CDR2: LGHNA, YSLEER. The CDR3 runs to 15 residues. Trimming removed 4 bases at V and 4 bases at J, with 13 bases between. The CDR3 DNA follows: TGCGCCAGCAGCCGAGGAGTTGTGATTAATGAAAAACTGTTTTTT. Translating gives CASSRGVVINEKLFF.

The chain joins TRBV27 to TRBJ2-7; the D gene is possibly TRBD1 (6 bases). The CDR3 is 15 amino acids. V shed 6 bases and J shed 4 bases, with 19 bases lying between them. Germline CDR1 MNHEY, CDR2 SMNVEV (reference sequence). In nucleotides, the CDR3 is TGTGCCAGCAGGGTACACTCCCAGGGGTCTTACGAGCAGTACTTC. It yields the protein CASRVHSQGSYEQYF.

V gene TRBV11-2 combines with J gene TRBJ2-5, with D unclear. Trimming took 5 bases from V and 4 from J, leaving 11 bases between them. The CDR3 is 13 amino acids. CDR1 and CDR2 from the germline V gene are SGHAT and FQNNGV. The CDR3 region is CASSARKGETQYF. For the CDR3, the DNA is TGTGCCAGCAGCGCGAGAAAAGGAGAGACCCAGTACTTC.

The chain uses TRBV10-3 and TRBJ2-7; TRBD1 might be the D (6 bases). Germline CDR1 and CDR2: ENHRY and SYGVKD. V gave up 4 bases and J gave up 2 bases, with 9 bases separating them. The CDR3 is made up of 13 amino acids. CDR3 in amino acids: CAISGQATYEQYF. Written as DNA, the CDR3 is TGTGCCATCAGTGGACAGGCCACCTACGAGCAGTACTTC.

The gene calls are TRBV5-1 and TRBJ1-2, with a tentative D call TRBD1 (6 bases). Germline V gene lookup returns CDR1 SGHRS and CDR2 YFSETQ. This CDR3 contains 15 residues. With 0 bases removed from V and 5 bases from J, the gap between germline ends came to 14 bases. In DNA form, the CDR3 reads TGCGCCAGCAGCTTGGGGGCGCAGGGGCCTTATGGCTACACCTTC. Protein sequence: CASSLGAQGPYGYTF.

This clone is a singleton in its sample. The V and J genes are TRBV19 and TRBJ2-3; D unresolved. The V and J ends lost 1 base and 2 bases respectively, with 7 bases between them. The CDR3 is 14 residues long. CDR1 and CDR2 from the germline V gene are LNHDA and SQIVND (reference sequence). CDR3 sequence reads: CASSIGRYTDTQYF. CDR3 sequence (DNA): TGTGCCAGTAGTATAGGAAGATACACAGATACGCAGTATTTT.

This chain uses TRBV6-5 with TRBJ1-1; TRBD1 might be the D (6 bases). In germline, CDR1 is MNHEY, CDR2 SVGAGI. The CDR3 totals 13 residues. The V end lost 8 bases, the J end lost 5 bases, and 15 bases lay between the germline ends. The CDR3 region is CASEETGRTEAFF. CDR3 nucleotides: TGTGCCAGCGAGGAGACAGGCCGAACTGAAGCTTTCTTT.

The chain is built from TRBV4-3 and TRBJ2-1; 10 nucleotides line up with TRBD2. The CDR3 has 20 residues. With V trimmed by 1 base and J by 6 bases, 18 bases remained unmatched. The germline V gene has CDR1 LGHNA and CDR2 YSLEER. CDR3 DNA sequence: TGCGCCAGCAGCCAAGTCCTACTAAGCGGGAGGGCCGGTGTCGGCAATGAGCAGTTCTTC. This encodes CASSQVLLSGRAGVGNEQFF.

The chain joins TRBV28 to TRBJ2-7, with a tentative D call TRBD1 (6 bases). This CDR3 has 14 residues. Germline V gene sequence: CDR1 MDHEN, CDR2 SYDVKM. V was cut by 4 bases and J by 2 bases, with 12 bases left in between. Here the CDR3 reads CASSSGQSAYEQYF. In DNA form, the CDR3 reads TGTGCCAGCAGTTCCGGACAGAGTGCCTACGAGCAGTACTTC.

J is TRBJ2-7 and V is TRBV5-5; 8 bases are shared with TRBD1. V gave up 5 bases and J gave up 2 bases; unmatched junction bases: 3. The CDR3 covers 13 residues. The germline V gene encodes CDR1 SGHKS and CDR2 YYEKEE (reference sequence). DNA for the CDR3: TGTGCCAGCAGTTGGGACAGGACCTACGAGCAGTACTTC. Protein sequence: CASSWDRTYEQYF.